The T cell receptor beta chain described here comes from a study of post-analysis software for immune sequencing data. Study-wide results and limits: In patients, five or six TRBV segments were more frequent than in controls, with TRBV5-6, TRBV5-1 and TRBV20-1 among them.

With regard to this clonotype: No antigen is known for it.

The TCR beta cDNA libraries carried unique molecular identifiers. TCRdb reprocessed the PCR reads via MiXCR and lists one record per CDR3 protein. The data contain hundreds of thousands of distinct CDR3 sequences, 25% to 30% of them singletons. The CDR3 is 15 amino acids. CDR1 and CDR2 from the germline V gene are KGHDR and SFDVKD. V gave up 4 bases and J gave up 10 bases; unmatched junction bases: 10. This sequence joins TRBV24-1 and TRBJ2-1; the match to TRBD2 covers 9 bases. Sequencing was performed on blood. The clonotype comes from a girl aged 5-17 years with multiple sclerosis. DNA of the CDR3: TGTGCCACCAGTGACATGATAGCGGGAGTGGAGGAGCAGTTCTTC. Its translation: CATSDMIAGVEEQFF.